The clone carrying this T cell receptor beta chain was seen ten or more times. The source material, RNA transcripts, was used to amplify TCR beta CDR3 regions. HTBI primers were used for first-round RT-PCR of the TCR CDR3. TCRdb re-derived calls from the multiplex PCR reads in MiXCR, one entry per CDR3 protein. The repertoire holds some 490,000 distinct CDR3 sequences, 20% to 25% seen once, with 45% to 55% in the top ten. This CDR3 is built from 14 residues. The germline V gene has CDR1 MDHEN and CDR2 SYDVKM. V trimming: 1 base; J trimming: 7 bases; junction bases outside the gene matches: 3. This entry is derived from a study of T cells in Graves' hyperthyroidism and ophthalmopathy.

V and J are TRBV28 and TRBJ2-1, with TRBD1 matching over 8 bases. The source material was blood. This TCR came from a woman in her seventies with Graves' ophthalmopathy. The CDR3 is CASSLLTGENEQFF. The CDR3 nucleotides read TGTGCCAGCAGTTTATTGACAGGGGAGAATGAGCAGTTCTTC.